The present TCR beta chain was sequenced within a study of CD4 T cells in relation to SARS-CoV-2 and coronaviruses. Here immunoSEQ multiplex PCR was the method, and the copy in TCRdb shows in-frame clones only, minus some. The sample includes about 38,000 clones, around nine tenths of them seen just once. The CDR3 extends over 16 amino acids. The junction had 7 bases not matched to a gene; V was cut back by 4 bases and J by 2 bases. Germline V lookup: CDR1 LNHDA, CDR2 SQIVND (reference sequence). Study results and caveats: This crossreactivity analysis covered spike protein alone, no other viral proteins. According to naive versus memory sequencing, detected responses are memory recall, not newly primed.

About this clone itself: Its antigen is unidentified.

The sample consisted of memory CD4+ T cells from PBMCs. This clonotype originated in an adult with COVID-19. The chain carries TRBV19 and TRBJ2-3, with TRBD1 identical over 9 bases. The CDR3 here is CASSTPGQGNTDTQYF. In DNA, the CDR3 is TGTGCCAGTAGTACACCGGGACAGGGAAACACAGATACGCAGTATTTT.